The rows below give T cell receptor beta chains drawn from one sample of a study of glioma-infiltrating T cells after dendritic cell vaccination. The protocol was immunoSEQ multiplex PCR, while the TCRdb copy is restricted to in-frame clones and leaves out a portion. The sample carries 85,000 to 95,000 clones, about nine tenths recorded once. Sample: blood, taken before dendritic cell vaccination. These receptor sequences come from a human donor with glioblastoma. Each CDR3 is given with its conserved first and last residue. A D gene is named only where the DNA matches it firmly. Size tells how often a clone was seen (once, few, many) or the class of an expanded clone, and some rows leave it out.

j_call clone_size v_call d_call cdr3_aa cdr3_nt
TRBJ1-4 - TRBV6-1 - CATRAGTATNEKLFF TGTGCCACCAGGGCAGGAACCGCAACTAATGAAAAACTGTTTTTT
TRBJ1-2 - TRBV19 - CASSIGGAPARLFGGYTF TGTGCCAGTAGTATAGGAGGAGCTCCCGCGCGTCTGTTTGGTGGCTACACCTTC
TRBJ1-6 once TRBV6-5 - CASSYEGGASPLHF TGTGCCAGCAGTTACGAGGGGGGGGCTTCACCCCTCCACTTT
TRBJ1-3 - TRBV4-1 - CASSPSFTYGNTIYF TGCGCCAGCAGCCCCTCCTTCACATACGGAAACACCATATATTTT
TRBJ2-2 - TRBV6-5 TRBD2 CASSYVAGGAGELFF TGTGCCAGCAGTTACGTAGCGGGAGGTGCCGGGGAGCTGTTTTTT
TRBJ2-7 few TRBV27 - CASSLTGTSYEQYF TGTGCCAGCAGCCTCACAGGGACCTCCTACGAGCAGTACTTC
TRBJ2-2 few TRBV28 TRBD1 CASSFNRGPNTGELFF TGTGCCAGCAGTTTCAACAGGGGACCTAACACCGGGGAGCTGTTTTTT
TRBJ2-3 - TRBV11-3 TRBD1 CASSLDRGFDTQYF TGTGCCAGCAGCCTCGACAGGGGGTTCGATACGCAGTATTTT
TRBJ2-7 - TRBV5-6 TRBD2 CASSSYTTSGSLYEQYF TGTGCCAGCAGCTCCTATACGACTAGCGGTTCCCTCTACGAGCAGTACTTC
TRBJ2-7 - TRBV7-2 - CASSLAGGTSYEQYF TGTGCCAGCAGCTTAGCGGGGGGAACCTCCTACGAGCAGTACTTC
TRBJ2-3 - TRBV6-5 - CASKEGGLSDTQYF TGTGCCAGCAAGGAGGGGGGGCTTTCAGATACGCAGTATTTT
TRBJ1-2 - TRBV6-5 TRBD1 CASSYLGTGDYGYTF TGTGCCAGCAGTTACCTAGGGACAGGGGACTATGGCTACACCTTC
TRBJ1-3 - TRBV5-1 TRBD1 CASSSTGDPGNTIYF TGCGCCAGCAGCTCAACAGGGGATCCGGGAAACACCATATATTTT
TRBJ2-1 - TRBV18 TRBD2 CASSSGTNNEQFF TGTGCCAGCTCATCCGGGACTAACAATGAGCAGTTCTTC
TRBJ1-1 few TRBV7-3 - CASSLRVRDTEAFF TGTGCCAGCAGCTTACGGGTCAGGGACACTGAAGCTTTCTTT
TRBJ2-1 - TRBV7-9 TRBD2 CASSYKRGANNEQFF TGTGCCAGCAGCTACAAGCGGGGAGCGAACAATGAGCAGTTCTTC
TRBJ2-1 - TRBV29-1 - CSVEDRARGTRFF TGCAGCGTTGAAGATAGGGCCAGGGGTACCAGGTTCTTC
TRBJ1-4 few TRBV19 - CASMKGANEKLFF TGTGCCAGTATGAAGGGGGCTAATGAAAAACTGTTTTTT
TRBJ2-3 - TRBV5-6 - CASTATVTSTDTQYF TGTGCCAGCACCGCCACGGTAACTAGCACAGATACGCAGTATTTT
TRBJ1-2 - TRBV18 - CASSPRGGGYTF TGTGCCAGCTCACCACGGGGAGGTGGCTACACCTTC
TRBJ2-5 - TRBV7-2 TRBD2 CASSKGLATFQETQYF TGTGCCAGCAGCAAGGGACTAGCGACCTTCCAAGAGACCCAGTACTTC
TRBJ1-6 - TRBV5-4 - CASSLGAGSPLHF TGTGCCAGCAGCTTGGGCGCAGGGTCACCCCTCCACTTT
TRBJ2-7 - TRBV9 TRBD1 CASSVDAGTGVEQYF TGTGCCAGCAGCGTTGATGCCGGGACAGGGGTCGAGCAGTACTTC
TRBJ2-2 many TRBV28 - CASSFGAGELFF -
TRBJ2-7 - TRBV5-1 - CASSGHGVSYEQYF TGCGCCAGCAGCGGGCACGGGGTCTCCTACGAGCAGTACTTC
TRBJ2-5 once TRBV6-6 - CASRYTASPRETQYF TGTGCCAGCAGATACACAGCCTCTCCAAGGGAGACCCAGTACTTC
TRBJ1-5 - TRBV27 TRBD1 CASKGQGAYSNQPQHF TGTGCCAGCAAGGGGCAGGGGGCTTATAGCAATCAGCCCCAGCATTTT
TRBJ2-1 - TRBV7-3 TRBD2 CASSSAGGNEQFF TGTGCCAGCAGCTCAGCGGGGGGGAATGAGCAGTTCTTC
TRBJ2-7 - TRBV6-5 TRBD1 CASSYLGTGIYEQYF TGTGCCAGCAGTTACCTCGGGACAGGGATCTACGAGCAGTACTTC
TRBJ2-1 - TRBV27 TRBD2 CASSLRASGAYNEQFF TGTGCCAGCAGTTTACGGGCAAGCGGGGCCTACAATGAGCAGTTCTTC
TRBJ1-1 - TRBV4-1 - CASSQAGIEAFF TGCGCCAGCAGCCAAGCAGGAATTGAAGCTTTCTTT
TRBJ1-1 - TRBV15 - CATSTLQGGNYVTEAFF TGTGCCACCAGCACCTTACAGGGAGGGAACTACGTCACTGAAGCTTTCTTT
TRBJ1-2 - TRBV7-3 - CASSPQPNYGYTF TGTGCCAGCAGCCCACAGCCGAACTATGGCTACACCTTC
TRBJ1-5 once TRBV4-1 TRBD1 CASSPLDRDNQPQHF TGCGCCAGCAGTCCTCTGGACAGGGACAATCAGCCCCAGCATTTT
TRBJ1-4 - TRBV5-6 TRBD1 CASSLTGDSEKLFF TGTGCCAGCAGCTTGACAGGGGATAGCGAAAAACTGTTTTTT
TRBJ2-7 - TRBV5-6 - CASSLAYLVAESEQYF TGTGCCAGCAGCTTGGCGTATCTCGTAGCGGAGTCGGAGCAGTACTTC
TRBJ2-1 - TRBV15 TRBD1 CATSNLRDRVYNEQFF TGTGCCACCAGCAATTTACGGGACAGGGTTTACAATGAGCAGTTCTTC
TRBJ2-7 - TRBV15 - CATSRHPVGADHYEQYF TGTGCCACCAGCAGACATCCTGTGGGGGCCGATCACTACGAGCAGTACTTC
TRBJ2-7 - TRBV5-1 - CASSLDAASYEQYF TGCGCCAGCAGCTTGGACGCGGCCTCCTACGAGCAGTACTTC
TRBJ2-7 - TRBV30 - CAWSALSYEQYF TGTGCCTGGAGTGCATTGTCCTACGAGCAGTACTTC
TRBJ2-1 - TRBV6-1 - CASSESSRGEQFF TGTGCCAGCAGTGAAAGCTCTAGGGGTGAGCAGTTCTTC
TRBJ2-2 - TRBV5-1 - CASSEAGMNGELFF TGCGCCAGCAGCGAAGCAGGGATGAACGGGGAGCTGTTTTTT
TRBJ2-7 - TRBV5-8 - CASSLVWTPGSSYEQYF TGTGCCAGCAGCTTGGTGTGGACTCCCGGGAGCTCCTACGAGCAGTACTTC
TRBJ2-3 - TRBV15 - CATSTGTSTDTQYF TGTGCCACCAGCACAGGTACTAGCACAGATACGCAGTATTTT
TRBJ2-1 once TRBV9 - CASSADSISSYNEQFF TGTGCCAGCAGCGCTGACTCCATCAGCTCCTACAATGAGCAGTTCTTC
TRBJ1-2 once TRBV30 - CAWTPTVLYGYTF TGTGCCTGGACTCCAACAGTTCTCTATGGCTACACCTTC
TRBJ1-2 once TRBV13 TRBD1 CASSLVTQGILSGYTF TGTGCCAGCAGCCTCGTTACACAGGGGATTTTATCTGGCTACACCTTC
TRBJ1-3 - TRBV28 - CASIQKNTIYF TGTGCCAGCATTCAAAAAAACACCATATATTTT
TRBJ2-5 few TRBV10-3 TRBD2 CAISGKLLSGRAEETQYF TGTGCCATCAGCGGAAAACTCCTAAGCGGGAGGGCAGAAGAGACCCAGTACTTC
TRBJ1-1 few TRBV5-4 - CASSMEGLMNTEAFF TGTGCCAGCAGCATGGAGGGACTAATGAACACTGAAGCTTTCTTT
TRBJ2-7 - TRBV11-1 TRBD2 CASSLTSGSYEQYF TGTGCCAGCAGCTTAACTAGCGGGAGCTACGAGCAGTACTTC
TRBJ2-7 - TRBV4-3 TRBD1 CASSQVPTGVGEQYF TGCGCCAGCAGCCAAGTGCCAACAGGGGTCGGAGAGCAGTACTTC
TRBJ1-2 - TRBV7-9 - CASSLEVQRGYTF TGTGCCAGCAGCTTAGAAGTCCAGAGGGGCTACACCTTC
TRBJ2-3 - TRBV11-2 TRBD2 CASSLGGSGGRTDTQYF TGTGCCAGCAGCTTAGGCGGTAGCGGGGGGCGCACAGATACGCAGTATTTT